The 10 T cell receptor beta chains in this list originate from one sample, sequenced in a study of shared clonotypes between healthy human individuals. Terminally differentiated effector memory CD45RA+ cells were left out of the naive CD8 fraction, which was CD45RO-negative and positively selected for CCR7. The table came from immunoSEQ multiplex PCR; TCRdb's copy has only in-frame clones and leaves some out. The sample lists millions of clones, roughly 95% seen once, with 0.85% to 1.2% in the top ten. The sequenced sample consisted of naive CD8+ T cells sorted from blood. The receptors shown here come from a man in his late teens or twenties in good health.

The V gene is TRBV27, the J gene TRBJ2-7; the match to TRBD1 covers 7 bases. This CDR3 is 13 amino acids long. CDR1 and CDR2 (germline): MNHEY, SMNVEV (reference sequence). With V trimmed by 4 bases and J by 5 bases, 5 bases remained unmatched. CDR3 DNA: TGTGCCAGCAGTTCCAGGGGGAAGGACGAGCAGTACTTC. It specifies CASSSRGKDEQYF.

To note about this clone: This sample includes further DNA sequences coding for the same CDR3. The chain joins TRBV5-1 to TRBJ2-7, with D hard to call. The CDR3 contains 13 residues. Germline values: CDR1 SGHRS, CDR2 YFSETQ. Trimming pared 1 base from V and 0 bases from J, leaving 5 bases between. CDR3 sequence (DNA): TGCGCCAGCAGCTTGCGTCTCTCCTACGAGCAGTACTTC. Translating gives CASSLRLSYEQYF.

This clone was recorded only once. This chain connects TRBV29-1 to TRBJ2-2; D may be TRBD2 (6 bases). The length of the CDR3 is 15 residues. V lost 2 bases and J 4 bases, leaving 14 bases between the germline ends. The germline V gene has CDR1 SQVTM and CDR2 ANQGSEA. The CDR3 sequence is CSVERGGAGTGELFF. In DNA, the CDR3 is TGCAGCGTTGAAAGAGGCGGGGCCGGCACCGGGGAGCTGTTTTTT.

CDR3 coding DNA: TGTGCCAACCCCGACCCGGGACTGGCCCACAATGAGCAGTTCTTC. Translation gives CANPDPGLAHNEQFF. The chain combines TRBV27 with TRBJ2-1, with D perhaps TRBD2 (6 bases). CDR1 and CDR2 from the germline V gene are MNHEY and SMNVEV (reference sequence). Trimming left V 10 bases short and J 5 bases short, with 21 bases between. This CDR3 region has 15 residues.

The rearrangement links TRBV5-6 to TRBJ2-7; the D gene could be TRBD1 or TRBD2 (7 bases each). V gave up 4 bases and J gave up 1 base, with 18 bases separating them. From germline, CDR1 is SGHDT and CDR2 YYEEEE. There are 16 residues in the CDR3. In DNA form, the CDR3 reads TGTGCCAGCAGCACCTACAACAGGGGACTATCCTACGAGCAGTACTTC. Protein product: CASSTYNRGLSYEQYF.

The CDR3 spells CASSDSREIRGYGYTF. The CDR3 DNA sequence: TGTGCCAGCAGTGACAGCCGAGAAATACGAGGCTATGGCTACACCTTC. This chain uses TRBV2 with TRBJ1-2, with unresolved D. V dropped 3 bases and J dropped 4 bases, with 18 bases sitting between them. Germline assignment: CDR1 SNHLY and CDR2 FYNNEI. The CDR3 is made up of 16 amino acids.

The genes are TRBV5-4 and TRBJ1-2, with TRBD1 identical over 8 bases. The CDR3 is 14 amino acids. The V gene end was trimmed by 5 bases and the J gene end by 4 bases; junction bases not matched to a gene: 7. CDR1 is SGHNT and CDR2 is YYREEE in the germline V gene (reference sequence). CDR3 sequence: CASSGAGQGYGYTF. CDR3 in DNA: TGTGCCAGCAGTGGAGCTGGACAGGGCTATGGCTACACCTTC.

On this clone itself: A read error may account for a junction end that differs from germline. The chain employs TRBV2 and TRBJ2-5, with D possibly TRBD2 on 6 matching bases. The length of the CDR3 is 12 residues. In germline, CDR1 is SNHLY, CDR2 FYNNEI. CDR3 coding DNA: TGTGCCAGCCGGGACTCCCAAGAGAACCAGTACTTC. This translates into CASRDSQENQYF.

The CDR3 region is CASSVTGESYEQYF. The CDR3 region has the DNA TGTGCCAGCAGCGTGACAGGGGAGTCCTACGAGCAGTACTTC. The chain carries TRBV28 and TRBJ2-7; TRBD1 matches 8 bases. The CDR3 contains 14 residues. Losses at the gene ends were 6 bases for V and 1 base for J; bases not matched to a gene: 5. The germline V gene encodes CDR1 MDHEN and CDR2 SYDVKM.

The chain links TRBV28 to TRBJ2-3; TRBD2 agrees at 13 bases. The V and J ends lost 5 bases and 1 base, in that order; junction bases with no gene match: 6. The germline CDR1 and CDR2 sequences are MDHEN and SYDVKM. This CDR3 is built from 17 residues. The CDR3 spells CASSKLAGGRGTDTQYF. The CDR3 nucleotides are TGTGCCAGCAGTAAACTAGCGGGGGGGCGGGGCACAGATACGCAGTATTTT.